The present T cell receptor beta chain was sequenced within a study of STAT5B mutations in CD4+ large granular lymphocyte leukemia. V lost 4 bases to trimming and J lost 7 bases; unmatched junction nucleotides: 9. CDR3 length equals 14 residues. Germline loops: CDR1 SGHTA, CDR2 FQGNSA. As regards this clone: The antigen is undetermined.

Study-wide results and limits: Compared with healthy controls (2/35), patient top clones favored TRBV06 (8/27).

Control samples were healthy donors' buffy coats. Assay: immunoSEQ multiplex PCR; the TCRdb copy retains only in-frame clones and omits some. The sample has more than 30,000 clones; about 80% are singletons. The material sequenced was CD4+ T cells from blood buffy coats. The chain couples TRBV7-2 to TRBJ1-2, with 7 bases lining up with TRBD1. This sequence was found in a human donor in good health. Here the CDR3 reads CASSSYRGLGGYTF. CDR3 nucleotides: TGTGCCAGCAGCTCTTACAGGGGATTGGGTGGCTACACCTTC.